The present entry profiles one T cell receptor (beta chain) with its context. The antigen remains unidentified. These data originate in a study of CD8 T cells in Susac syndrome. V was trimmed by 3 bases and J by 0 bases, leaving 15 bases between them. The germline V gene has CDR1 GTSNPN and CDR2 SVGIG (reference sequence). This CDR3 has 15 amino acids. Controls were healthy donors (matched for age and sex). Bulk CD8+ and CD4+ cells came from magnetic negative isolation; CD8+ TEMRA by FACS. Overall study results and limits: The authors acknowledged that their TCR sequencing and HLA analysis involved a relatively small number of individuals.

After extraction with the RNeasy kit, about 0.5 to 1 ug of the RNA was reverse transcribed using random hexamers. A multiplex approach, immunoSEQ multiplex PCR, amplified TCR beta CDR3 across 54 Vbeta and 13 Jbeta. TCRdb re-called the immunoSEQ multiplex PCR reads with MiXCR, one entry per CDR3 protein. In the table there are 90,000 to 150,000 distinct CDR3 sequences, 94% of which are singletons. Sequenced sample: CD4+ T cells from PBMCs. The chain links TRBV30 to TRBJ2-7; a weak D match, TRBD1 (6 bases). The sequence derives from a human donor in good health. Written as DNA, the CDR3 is TGTGCCTGGAGAAGTACCGGGACAAACTCCTACGAGCAGTACTTC. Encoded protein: CAWRSTGTNSYEQYF.